The sequence of this TCR beta chain was determined in a study of blood T cell repertoires in COVID-19. The data were produced by immunoSEQ multiplex PCR, yet TCRdb's version contains in-frame clones alone and is incomplete. The data hold fewer than 200,000 clones, with approximately 85% observed a single time. The sequenced sample was peripheral blood. The sequence was collected from a man in his 60s who had recovered from COVID-19.

The CDR3, as DNA: TGTGCCAGCAGTCTGGGACATCCCTATGGCTACACCTTC. This encodes CASSLGHPYGYTF. This rearrangement joins TRBV27 to TRBJ1-2; tentatively, D is TRBD1 (6 bases). With 5 bases removed from V and 4 bases from J, the gap between germline ends came to 11 bases. The CDR3 is made up of 13 amino acids. Germline CDR1 is MNHEY and CDR2 is SMNVEV (reference sequence).